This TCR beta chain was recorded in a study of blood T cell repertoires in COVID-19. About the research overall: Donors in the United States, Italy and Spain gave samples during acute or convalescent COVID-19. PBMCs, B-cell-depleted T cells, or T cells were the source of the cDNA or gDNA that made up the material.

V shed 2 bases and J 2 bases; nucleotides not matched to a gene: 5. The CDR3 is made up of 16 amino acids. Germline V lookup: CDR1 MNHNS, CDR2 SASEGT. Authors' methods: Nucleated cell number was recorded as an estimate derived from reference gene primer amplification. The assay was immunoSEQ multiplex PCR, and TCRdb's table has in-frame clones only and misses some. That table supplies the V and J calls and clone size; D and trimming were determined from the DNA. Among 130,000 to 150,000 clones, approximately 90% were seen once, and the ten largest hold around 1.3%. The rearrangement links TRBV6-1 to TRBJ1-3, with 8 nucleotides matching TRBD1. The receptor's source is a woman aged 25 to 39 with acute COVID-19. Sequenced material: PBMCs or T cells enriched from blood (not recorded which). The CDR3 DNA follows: TGTGCCAGCAGTGAATCCCTGGACAGGGCTGGAAACACCATATATTTT. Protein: CASSESLDRAGNTIYF.